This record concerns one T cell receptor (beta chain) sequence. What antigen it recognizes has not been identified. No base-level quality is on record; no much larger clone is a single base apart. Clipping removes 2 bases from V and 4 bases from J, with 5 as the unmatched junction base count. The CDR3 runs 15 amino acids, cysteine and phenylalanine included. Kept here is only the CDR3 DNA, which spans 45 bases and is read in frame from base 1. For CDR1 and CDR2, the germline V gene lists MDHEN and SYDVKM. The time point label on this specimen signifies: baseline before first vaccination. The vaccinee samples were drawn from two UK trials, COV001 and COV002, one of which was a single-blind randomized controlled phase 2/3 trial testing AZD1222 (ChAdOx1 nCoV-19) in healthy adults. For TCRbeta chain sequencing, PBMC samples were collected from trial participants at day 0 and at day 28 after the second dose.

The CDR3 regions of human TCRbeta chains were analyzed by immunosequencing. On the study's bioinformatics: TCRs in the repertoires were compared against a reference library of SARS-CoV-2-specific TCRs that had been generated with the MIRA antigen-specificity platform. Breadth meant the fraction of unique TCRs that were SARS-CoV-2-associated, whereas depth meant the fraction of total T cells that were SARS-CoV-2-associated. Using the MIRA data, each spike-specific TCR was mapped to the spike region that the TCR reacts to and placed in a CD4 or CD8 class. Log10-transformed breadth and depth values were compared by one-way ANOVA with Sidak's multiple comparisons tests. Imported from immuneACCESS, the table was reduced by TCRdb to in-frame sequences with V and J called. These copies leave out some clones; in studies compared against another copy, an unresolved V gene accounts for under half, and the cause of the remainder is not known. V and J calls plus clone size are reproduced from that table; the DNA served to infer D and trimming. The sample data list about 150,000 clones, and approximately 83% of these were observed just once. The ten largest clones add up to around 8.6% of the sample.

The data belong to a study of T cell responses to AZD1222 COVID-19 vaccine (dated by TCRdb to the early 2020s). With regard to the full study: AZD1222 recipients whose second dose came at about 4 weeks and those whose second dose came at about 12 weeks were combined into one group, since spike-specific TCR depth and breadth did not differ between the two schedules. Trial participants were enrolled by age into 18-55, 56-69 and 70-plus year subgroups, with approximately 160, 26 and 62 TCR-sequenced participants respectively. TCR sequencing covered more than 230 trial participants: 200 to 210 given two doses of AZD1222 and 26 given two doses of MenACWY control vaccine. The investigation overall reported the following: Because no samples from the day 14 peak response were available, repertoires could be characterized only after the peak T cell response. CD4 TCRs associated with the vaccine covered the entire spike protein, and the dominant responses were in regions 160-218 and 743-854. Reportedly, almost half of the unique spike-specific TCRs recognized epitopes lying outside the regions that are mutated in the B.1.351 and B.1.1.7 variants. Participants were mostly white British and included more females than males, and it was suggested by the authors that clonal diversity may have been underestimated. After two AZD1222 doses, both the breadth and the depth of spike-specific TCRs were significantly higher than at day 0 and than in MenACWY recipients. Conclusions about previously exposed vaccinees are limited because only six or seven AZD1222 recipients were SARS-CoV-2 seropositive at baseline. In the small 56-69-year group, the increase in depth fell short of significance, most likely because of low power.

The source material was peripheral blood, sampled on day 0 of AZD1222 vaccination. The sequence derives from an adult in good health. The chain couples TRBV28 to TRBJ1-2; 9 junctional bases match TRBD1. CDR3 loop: CASSLTDRGIYGYTF. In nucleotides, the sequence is TGTGCCAGCAGTTTAACTGACAGGGGGATCTATGGCTACACCTTC.